Below are 32 T cell receptor beta chains sequenced from a single sample in a study of shared clonotypes between healthy human individuals. Generated by immunoSEQ multiplex PCR, the TCRdb table keeps only in-frame clones and is missing some. The data hold 2 million to 2.5 million clones, with more than 80% observed a single time. The sample was naive CD4+ T cells from PBMCs. Described subset: CD45RA+ positively selected. These receptors were taken from a man between 18 and 35 years old in good health. Some clones in this sample may be carry-over from other donors' samples.

As to this clone: The sample has other DNA sequences that encode this CDR3 too. This chain connects TRBV28 to TRBJ1-5; D possibly corresponds to TRBD1 (6 bases). Trimming took 3 bases from V and 2 from J, leaving 11 bases between them. The CDR3 extends over 15 amino acids. Per germline, CDR1 MDHEN and CDR2 SYDVKM. Here the CDR3 reads CASSFRGSGNQPQHF. As DNA, the CDR3 is TGTGCCAGCAGTTTTAGGGGGTCTGGCAATCAGCCCCAGCATTTT.

In DNA form, the CDR3 reads TGTGCCAGCAGCTTACAGGGGGCGGTAGGCAATCAGCCCCAGCATTTT. Protein sequence: CASSLQGAVGNQPQHF. The V gene is TRBV7-3, the J gene TRBJ1-5; 8 bases agree with TRBD1. V shed 2 bases, J shed 2 bases, and the junction held 5 bases outside the gene matches. Germline V gives CDR1 SGHTA, CDR2 FQGTGA. The CDR3 runs 16 residues.

CDR3 loop: CASRTGTDNNEQFF. DNA for the CDR3: TGCGCCAGCAGAACCGGGACAGATAACAATGAGCAGTTCTTC. The chain couples TRBV5-1 to TRBJ2-1; 7 bases match TRBD1. The CDR3 is 14 amino acids. V was pared by 5 bases and J by 5 bases, with 7 bases of the junction left unmatched. Per the germline V gene, CDR1 is SGHRS and CDR2 is YFSETQ.

Here the CDR3 reads CAWSVRGGSTSYNEQFF. For the CDR3, the DNA is TGTGCCTGGAGTGTACGGGGAGGGAGTACCTCCTACAATGAGCAGTTCTTC. J is TRBJ2-1 and V is TRBV30, with 7 bases fitting TRBD2. J gave up 0 bases and V 0 bases, and 8 bases lay outside the gene matches. Germline CDR1 and CDR2: GTSNPN and SVGIG (reference sequence). CDR3 size: 17 residues.

CDR3 bases: TGTGCCAGTAGTATGGTCCCTCCAGCTTACTATGGCTACACCTTC. Translated, it gives CASSMVPPAYYGYTF. The chain uses TRBV19 and TRBJ1-2; D remains unclear. V was clipped by 3 bases and J by 3 bases, with 14 bases between them. Germline loops: CDR1 LNHDA, CDR2 SQIVND (reference sequence). This CDR3 has 15 amino acids.

The chain employs TRBV27 and TRBJ2-7; 15 bases align to TRBD2. Germline V gene data show CDR1 as MNHEY and CDR2 as SMNVEV (reference sequence). Trimming took 3 bases from V and 4 from J; bases not matched to a gene: 7. This CDR3 region has 17 residues. The CDR3 nucleotides read TGTGCCAGCAGTTTCTGGACTAGCGGGAGGGCCAGTTACGAGCAGTACTTC. This translates into CASSFWTSGRASYEQYF.

V and J are TRBV10-3 and TRBJ2-7; 9 positions match TRBD1. The CDR3 is made up of 15 amino acids. With V trimmed by 4 bases and J by 3 bases, 7 bases remained unmatched. The germline V gene has CDR1 ENHRY and CDR2 SYGVKD. The CDR3 region has the DNA TGTGCCATCAGTGCCTCACAGGGGGCTCGCTACGAGCAGTACTTC. Its protein product is CAISASQGARYEQYF.

The chain uses TRBV6-1 and TRBJ2-1; 9 bases agree with TRBD2. The CDR3 has 17 amino acids. Trimming removed 4 bases from V and 0 bases from J; junction bases left unmatched: 7. From germline, CDR1 is MNHNS and CDR2 SASEGT. Written as DNA, the CDR3 is TGTGCCAGCAGTGGATCTAGCGGGACGTTCTCCTACAATGAGCAGTTCTTC. It specifies CASSGSSGTFSYNEQFF.

The chain uses TRBV11-2 and TRBJ2-3; perhaps D is TRBD1 or TRBD2 (5 bases each). There are 17 residues in the CDR3. The germline V gene has CDR1 SGHAT and CDR2 FQNNGV. V was shortened by 5 bases and J by 0 bases, with 18 bases between the two germline ends. In DNA, the CDR3 is TGTGCCAGCAGCCTAACCCAGGGCGACTACAGCACAGATACGCAGTATTTT. Translated: CASSLTQGDYSTDTQYF. Looking up the rest from reference TRBV11-2 and TRBJ2-3 gives the full variable domain: EAGVAQSPRYKIIEKRQSVAFWCNPISGHATLYWYQQILGQGPKLLIQFQNNGVVDDSQLPKDRFSAERLKGVDSTLKIQPAKLEDSAVYLCASSLTQGDYSTDTQYFGPGTRLTVL.

The CDR3 protein is CASSITGQTYQPQHF. The CDR3 nucleotides are TGTGCCAGTAGTATCACAGGGCAGACTTATCAGCCCCAGCATTTT. The chain joins TRBV19 to TRBJ1-5; D is perhaps TRBD1 (6 bases). Deletions cut 3 bases from V and 5 bases from J, with 14 bases between. CDR1 is LNHDA, CDR2 SQIVND, per germline (reference sequence). This CDR3 has 15 residues.

The V and J genes are TRBV28 and TRBJ1-2; possibly TRBD1 for D (5 bases). Germline loops: CDR1 MDHEN, CDR2 SYDVKM. The V end was cut by 5 bases, the J end by 5 bases, with 15 bases between. The CDR3 covers 14 residues. The CDR3 protein is CASSLPGLTYGYTF. In DNA, the CDR3 is TGTGCCAGCAGTCTACCGGGACTAACATATGGCTACACCTTC.

Written as DNA, the CDR3 is TGTGCCAGCAGTGAGGGACGGGTCTACAATGAGCAGTTCTTC. It encodes CASSEGRVYNEQFF. This chain joins TRBV2 and TRBJ2-1, with D perhaps matching TRBD1 or TRBD2 (5 bases each). The CDR3 sequence is 14 residues long. With 3 bases removed from V and 3 bases from J, the gap between germline ends came to 9 bases. Germline V gene sequence: CDR1 SNHLY, CDR2 FYNNEI.

The chain joins TRBV27 to TRBJ1-5; 7 bases line up with TRBD1. Germline V CDR1 and CDR2: MNHEY, SMNVEV (reference sequence). The CDR3 runs to 13 residues. Trimming at V came to 4 bases and at J to 5 bases, leaving 2 bases not matched to a gene. The CDR3 is CASSWDSDQPQHF. As DNA, the CDR3 is TGTGCCAGCAGTTGGGACAGTGATCAGCCCCAGCATTTT.

The chain employs TRBV2 and TRBJ2-7; 9 positions match TRBD1. In germline, CDR1 is SNHLY, CDR2 FYNNEI. This CDR3 is 14 amino acids long. Losses at the gene ends were 5 bases for V and 3 bases for J; bases not matched to a gene: 5. The CDR3 region is CASSFGTGNYEQYF. CDR3 coding DNA: TGTGCCAGCAGTTTTGGGACAGGGAACTACGAGCAGTACTTC.

This chain uses TRBV5-1 with TRBJ2-3; 13 nucleotides line up with TRBD2. V lost 5 bases and J lost 4; bases outside the gene matches: 16. This CDR3 contains 19 residues. CDR1 SGHRS and CDR2 YFSETQ come from the germline V gene. The CDR3 is CASRTRTSGSRGGADTQYF. CDR3 sequence (DNA): TGCGCCAGCAGGACTCGGACTAGCGGGAGCCGAGGAGGGGCAGATACGCAGTATTTT.

This sequence joins TRBV4-3 and TRBJ1-3; a weak D match, TRBD1 (6 bases). The CDR3 runs 18 residues. Germline V gene lookup returns CDR1 LGHNA and CDR2 YSLEER. Trimming stripped 1 base from V and 3 bases from J, with 19 bases between. The CDR3 DNA is TGCGCCAGCAGCCAAGCAGTGGGGGCATTCGGGGATGGAAACACCATATATTTT. Protein sequence: CASSQAVGAFGDGNTIYF.

CDR3 region: CASRWGRDNEQFF. The CDR3 nucleotides read TGTGCCAGCAGGTGGGGACGGGACAATGAGCAGTTCTTC. V gene TRBV28 combines with J gene TRBJ2-1; D possibly matches TRBD1 or TRBD2 (5 bases each). This CDR3 has 13 residues. Deletions cut 6 bases from V and 5 bases from J, with 11 bases between. Germline CDR1 is MDHEN and CDR2 is SYDVKM.

The chain combines TRBV7-2 with TRBJ1-3, with TRBD1 matching over 9 bases. V trimming: 5 bases; J trimming: 3 bases; junction bases outside the gene matches: 5. The CDR3 runs to 15 residues. The germline V gene has CDR1 SGHTA and CDR2 FQGNSA. CDR3 loop: CASSPTGGGGNTIYF. Written as DNA, the CDR3 is TGTGCCAGCAGCCCGACAGGGGGTGGTGGAAACACCATATATTTT.

The CDR3 sequence: CASSLMGQGYQPQHF. CDR3 coding DNA: TGTGCCAGCAGTTTAATGGGGCAGGGCTATCAGCCCCAGCATTTT. This sequence joins TRBV28 and TRBJ1-5, with a weak D call TRBD1 (5 bases). CDR3 length: 15 amino acids. The germline V gene encodes CDR1 MDHEN and CDR2 SYDVKM. The ends were cut back, 2 bases at V and 5 bases at J, with 13 bases in the middle. The whole variable domain, filled in from reference TRBV28 and TRBJ1-5, reads DVKVTQSSRYLVKRTGEKVFLECVQDMDHENMFWYRQDPGLGLRLIYFSYDVKMKEKGDIPEGYSVSREKKERFSLILESASTNQTSMYLCASSLMGQGYQPQHFGDGTRLSIL.

The J gene is TRBJ1-1, the V gene TRBV10-3, with TRBD1 as a possible D gene (6 bases). From germline, CDR1 is ENHRY and CDR2 SYGVKD. CDR3 length: 14 amino acids. V was trimmed by 3 bases and J by 4 bases, leaving 12 bases between them. The CDR3 coding sequence is TGTGCCATCAGTGAAGGGAGGGGGGGCACTGAAGCTTTCTTT. It specifies CAISEGRGGTEAFF.

The rearrangement joins TRBV18 to TRBJ1-4, with D unclear. Germline CDR1 reads KGHSH; CDR2 reads LQKENI. CDR3 size: 16 residues. Trimming cost V 6 bases and J 4 bases, with 18 bases left between them. CDR3 nucleotide sequence: TGTGCCAGCTCCCCTTCGGTAGGCGGCGATAATGAAAAACTGTTTTTT. Its protein is CASSPSVGGDNEKLFF.

The chain links TRBV28 to TRBJ2-7; D gene uncertain. Germline CDR1 and CDR2: MDHEN and SYDVKM. The CDR3 is 16 amino acids. V was cut by 5 bases and J by 0 bases, with 17 bases left in between. CDR3 nucleotides: TGTGCCAGCAGTATTCGGCGGTCAGCTAACTCCTACGAGCAGTACTTC. Translated, it gives CASSIRRSANSYEQYF. The whole variable domain, remainder taken from reference TRBV28 and TRBJ2-7, is DVKVTQSSRYLVKRTGEKVFLECVQDMDHENMFWYRQDPGLGLRLIYFSYDVKMKEKGDIPEGYSVSREKKERFSLILESASTNQTSMYLCASSIRRSANSYEQYFGPGTRLTVT.

The rearrangement joins TRBV28 to TRBJ1-3; D gene unclear. This CDR3 contains 11 residues. Germline CDR1 reads MDHEN; CDR2 reads SYDVKM. Deletions cut 7 bases from V and 6 bases from J, with 7 bases between. This CDR3 is CASTSENTIYF. CDR3 nucleotides: TGTGCCAGCACGTCGGAAAACACCATATATTTT.

This clone was counted once. The chain couples TRBV5-6 to TRBJ1-1, with 7 positions matching TRBD1. CDR3 length: 16 amino acids. The V and J ends lost 4 bases and 0 bases, in that order; junction bases with no gene match: 9. Germline V gene lookup returns CDR1 SGHDT and CDR2 YYEEEE. Written as DNA, the CDR3 is TGTGCCAGCAGCCCCCGCAGGGGACAGATGAACACTGAAGCTTTCTTT. Translation: CASSPRRGQMNTEAFF.

The chain couples TRBV7-9 to TRBJ1-2; weak D call: TRBD1 (5 bases). CDR1 is SEHNR, CDR2 FQNEAQ, per germline (reference sequence). Trimming removed 4 bases at V and 4 bases at J, with 16 bases between. The CDR3 totals 15 residues. This CDR3 reads CASSSPGLGGYGYTF. CDR3 DNA: TGTGCCAGCAGCTCCCCAGGGCTGGGTGGCTATGGCTACACCTTC.

V usage is TRBV5-4 and J usage is TRBJ2-1; 10 bases are a match to TRBD2. Germline-derived CDR1 and CDR2 are SGHNT and YYREEE (reference sequence). Losses at the gene ends were 0 bases for V and 4 bases for J; bases not matched to a gene: 1. The CDR3 is 15 amino acids. The CDR3 here is CASSLELAGYNEQFF. CDR3 nucleotide sequence: TGTGCCAGCAGCTTGGAACTAGCGGGGTACAATGAGCAGTTCTTC.

The genes are TRBV19 and TRBJ1-1; 7 bases agree with TRBD1. V gave up 4 bases and J gave up 6 bases; unmatched junction bases: 11. The CDR3 has 15 residues. The germline CDR1 and CDR2 sequences are LNHDA and SQIVND (reference sequence). In DNA, the CDR3 is TGTGCCAGTAGTACCCGGGCCAGGGGGTCGCCTGAAGCTTTCTTT. This translates into CASSTRARGSPEAFF. Using reference TRBV19 and TRBJ1-1 for the parts outside the CDR3, the full variable domain is DGGITQSPKYLFRKEGQNVTLSCEQNLNHDAMYWYRQDPGQGLRLIYYSQIVNDFQKGDIAEGYSVSREKKESFPLTVTSAQKNPTAFYLCASSTRARGSPEAFFGQGTRLTVV.

A word on this clone: Other DNA sequences within the sample encode an identical CDR3. The V call is TRBV7-9, the J call TRBJ2-5; TRBD2 matches at 7 bases. The length of the CDR3 is 14 residues. V lost 5 bases to trimming and J lost 3 bases; unmatched junction nucleotides: 6. Germline CDR1 and CDR2: SEHNR and FQNEAQ (reference sequence). The CDR3 sequence is CASSPGGGEETQYF. CDR3 coding DNA: TGTGCCAGCAGCCCCGGGGGAGGGGAAGAGACCCAGTACTTC.

V usage is TRBV10-2 and J usage is TRBJ2-7; D is perhaps TRBD1 or TRBD2 (5 bases each). V was shortened by 6 bases and J by 3 bases, with 15 bases between the two germline ends. CDR3 length: 14 residues. Germline V lookup: CDR1 WSHSY, CDR2 SAAADI. The CDR3: CASSASGTLYEQYF. CDR3 coding DNA: TGCGCCAGCAGCGCCTCTGGGACGCTCTACGAGCAGTACTTC.

V usage is TRBV28 and J usage is TRBJ2-5; 7 bases match TRBD1. V gave up 4 bases and J gave up 3 bases; unmatched junction bases: 8. Germline values: CDR1 MDHEN, CDR2 SYDVKM. This CDR3 has 15 amino acids. The CDR3 DNA sequence: TGTGCCAGCAGTTCAGGGGGTAGGAGGAAAGAGACCCAGTACTTC. Its translation is CASSSGGRRKETQYF.

This rearrangement joins TRBV25-1 to TRBJ2-2; 9 bases line up with TRBD2. With V trimmed by 1 base and J by 4 bases, 4 bases remained unmatched. The CDR3 is made up of 16 amino acids. The germline V gene has CDR1 MGHDK and CDR2 SYGVNS. The CDR3 here is CASSEFLAGVTGELFF. The CDR3 DNA reads TGTGCCAGCAGTGAATTTTTAGCGGGAGTCACCGGGGAGCTGTTTTTT.

CDR3 in amino acids: CASSFQVQRSNGYTF. The CDR3 DNA reads TGTGCCAGCAGTTTCCAGGTACAAAGATCAAATGGCTACACCTTC. V gene TRBV28 combines with J gene TRBJ1-2, with D unresolved. V lost 3 bases to trimming and J lost 6 bases, with 17 bases between them. This CDR3 comprises 15 residues. Germline loops: CDR1 MDHEN, CDR2 SYDVKM.